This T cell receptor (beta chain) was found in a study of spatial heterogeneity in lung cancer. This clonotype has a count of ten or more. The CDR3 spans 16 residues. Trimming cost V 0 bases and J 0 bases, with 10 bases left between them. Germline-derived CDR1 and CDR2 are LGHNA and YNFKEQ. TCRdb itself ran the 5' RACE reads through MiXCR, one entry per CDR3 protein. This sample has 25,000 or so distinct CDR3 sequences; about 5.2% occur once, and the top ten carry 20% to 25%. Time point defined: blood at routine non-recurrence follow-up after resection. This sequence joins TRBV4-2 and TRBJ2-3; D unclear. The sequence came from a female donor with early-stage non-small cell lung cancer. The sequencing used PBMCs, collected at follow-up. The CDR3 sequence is CASSQEAGRSTDTQYF. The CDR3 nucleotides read TGTGCCAGCAGCCAAGAAGCAGGCCGAAGCACAGATACGCAGTATTTT.